This TCR beta chain is drawn from a study of vaccination and CD4 T cells after COVID-19. About the research overall: With nine or ten mild cases and one severe, convalescent patients were SARS-CoV-2 positive by nasal swab PCR.

The treatment here: approximately 11-day PBMC culture with coronavirus spike peptide pools or control peptides (ViraFEST assay). Findings of the study overall: Median numbers of SARS-CoV-2-reactive clonotypes increased from 21 to 38 (not a significant change).

About this clonotype: The antigen is undetermined.

The Oncomine TCR Beta short-read assay was applied to DNA of cultured CD4+ T cells. Investigators obtained genomic DNA by extraction from cultured CD4+ T cells. TCRdb redid the calling of the PCR reads with MiXCR, one entry per CDR3 protein. The sample includes roughly 12,000 distinct CDR3 sequences, around 40% seen only once; the top ten take around a sixth. The CDR3 covers 14 residues. Between the trimmed V and J ends, which lost 8 bases and 1 base, there was a span of 14 bases. Germline V gene data show CDR1 as KGHSH and CDR2 as LQKENI. The TCR sequence derives from a human donor with COVID-19. Sequenced material: cultured CD4+ T cells from blood. The chain uses TRBV18 and TRBJ1-1; D may be TRBD1 (5 bases). CDR3 DNA sequence: TGTGCCAGCGCTGCCCCGGGGCGGAACACTGAAGCTTTCTTT. It yields the protein CASAAPGRNTEAFF.